The text below deals with one T cell receptor (beta chain). What it binds is unknown. Time point meaning: cycle 4 day 1 (C4D1), after 5 to 7 weeks of nivolumab. Relapse was seen in all patients after autologous stem cell transplantation, and brentuximab vedotin exposure was variable. Here immunoSEQ multiplex PCR was the method, and the copy in TCRdb shows in-frame clones only, minus some. The sample holds tens of thousands of clones; approximately 85% are singletons and the top ten take approximately 12%. The trim removed 6 bases at V and 1 base at J, leaving 5 bases unmatched. Per the germline V gene, CDR1 is SGHDN and CDR2 is FVKESK. CDR3 length equals 15 residues. This entry comes from a study of PD-1 blockade in classical Hodgkin lymphoma. Study-wide results and limits: A reduction in baseline TCR diversity was reportedly seen in newly diagnosed patients relative to healthy donors.

The receptor comes from a human donor with classical Hodgkin lymphoma. This specimen was peripheral blood mononuclear cells (PBMCs), taken before the fourth cycle of nivolumab. This chain joins TRBV14 and TRBJ2-1, with 8 bases fitting TRBD2. DNA of the CDR3: TGTGCCAGCAGGGATACTAGCGGTTCCTACAATGAGCAGTTCTTC. Encoded protein: CASRDTSGSYNEQFF. Full variable domain (rest looked up from reference TRBV14 and TRBJ2-1): EAGVTQFPSHSVIEKGQTVTLRCDPISGHDNLYWYRRVMGKEIKFLLHFVKESKQDESGMPNNRFLAERTGGTYSTLKVQPAELEDSGVYFCASRDTSGSYNEQFFGPGTRLTVL.